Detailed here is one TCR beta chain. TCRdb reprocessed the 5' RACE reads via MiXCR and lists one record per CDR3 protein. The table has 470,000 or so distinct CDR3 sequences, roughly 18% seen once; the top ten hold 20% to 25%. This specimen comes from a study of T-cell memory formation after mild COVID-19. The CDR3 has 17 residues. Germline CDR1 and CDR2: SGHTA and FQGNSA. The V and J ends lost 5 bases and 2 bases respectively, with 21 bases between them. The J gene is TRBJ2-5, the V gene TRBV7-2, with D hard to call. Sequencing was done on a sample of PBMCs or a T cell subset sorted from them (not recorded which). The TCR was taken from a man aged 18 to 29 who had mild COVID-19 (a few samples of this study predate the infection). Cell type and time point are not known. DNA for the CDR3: TGTGCCAGCAGCCGCCAATCCCCATCAGGAGCGCAAGAGACCCAGTACTTC. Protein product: CASSRQSPSGAQETQYF.